These T cell receptor beta chains were read from a single sample in a study of T cells in Graves' hyperthyroidism and ophthalmopathy. TCRdb reprocessed the multiplex PCR reads with MiXCR, giving one entry per CDR3 protein. This sample has fewer than 600,000 distinct CDR3 sequences, with about 14% found just once. Sequencing was done on a sample of blood. These receptors were collected from a woman aged 40 to 50 with Graves' hyperthyroidism. Each CDR3 is given with its conserved first and last residue.

v_gene: TRBV19
j_gene: TRBJ2-5
len: 15
CDR3aa: CASSIDRAYGGTQYF

v_gene: TRBV20-1
j_gene: TRBJ2-7
len: 16
CDR3aa: CSARDPGTSGSYEQYF

v_gene: TRBV28
j_gene: TRBJ2-7
len: 17
CDR3aa: CASSLPPPGQGPYEQYF

v_gene: TRBV2
j_gene: TRBJ2-5
len: 14
CDR3aa: CASSEAESQETQYF

v_gene: TRBV3-1
j_gene: TRBJ2-1
len: 15
CDR3aa: CASSARGANYNEQFF

v_gene: TRBV27
j_gene: TRBJ2-1
len: 15
CDR3aa: CASSLVAGGHNEQFF

v_gene: TRBV27
j_gene: TRBJ2-5
len: 13
CDR3aa: CASRLAGEETQYF

v_gene: TRBV27
j_gene: TRBJ2-7
len: 13
CDR3aa: CASRRDRYYEQYF

v_gene: TRBV28
j_gene: TRBJ1-5
len: 14
CDR3aa: CASSRGGSNQPQHF

v_gene: TRBV9
j_gene: TRBJ2-3
len: 16
CDR3aa: CASSVMDRGSSDTQYF

v_gene: TRBV29-1
j_gene: TRBJ2-7
len: 14
CDR3aa: CSVEDGLFRNEQYF

v_gene: TRBV15
j_gene: TRBJ2-1
len: 16
CDR3aa: CATSREGGVQGNEQFF

v_gene: TRBV7-2
j_gene: TRBJ2-7
len: 14
CDR3aa: CASSLVHGSYEQYF

v_gene: TRBV11-2
j_gene: TRBJ2-7
len: 13
CDR3aa: CASSLLLAYEQYF

v_gene: TRBV3-1
j_gene: TRBJ2-5
len: 17
CDR3aa: CASSRRSTSGKQETQYF

v_gene: TRBV15
j_gene: TRBJ1-3
len: 17
CDR3aa: CATSRATGPSSGNTIYF

v_gene: TRBV7-3
j_gene: TRBJ1-4
len: 14
CDR3aa: CASSSRSTNEKLFF

v_gene: TRBV12-3/TRBV12-4
j_gene: TRBJ2-1
len: 13
CDR3aa: CASRHLGDNEQFF

v_gene: TRBV12-3/TRBV12-4
j_gene: TRBJ2-5
len: 14
CDR3aa: CANNLGTSGETQYF

v_gene: TRBV6-8
j_gene: TRBJ2-1
len: 13
CDR3aa: CASSSLQANEQFF

v_gene: TRBV24-1
j_gene: TRBJ2-7
len: 13
CDR3aa: CATSDHDPYEQYF

v_gene: TRBV20-1
j_gene: TRBJ2-7
len: 14
CDR3aa: CSAVKREGRDEQYF